Sequencing of this T cell receptor beta chain was carried out in a study of blood T cell repertoires in COVID-19. Study-wide background: Whether acute or convalescent, the COVID-19 samples came from the United States, Italy and Spain. The cDNA or gDNA used as material had been derived from T cells, B-cell-depleted T cells, or PBMCs.

Per the original data handling: Using reference gene primer amplification, nucleated cell counts were estimated. Some clones are missing from TCRdb's copy, which holds only in-frame ones; the method was immunoSEQ multiplex PCR. The DNA gave D and trimming, while V, J and clone size come from that table. The data contain fewer than 250,000 clones, around four fifths of them singletons. Germline V gene sequence: CDR1 SGHVS, CDR2 FQNEAQ. Trimming took 5 bases from V and 3 from J, leaving 16 bases between them. The CDR3 has 15 amino acids. This sequence originates from a man aged 45-60 years with acute or convalescent COVID-19. Sequencing was done on a sample of peripheral blood. The chain joins TRBV7-8 to TRBJ2-5; TRBD2 might be the D (6 bases). The CDR3: CASSILSGEEETQYF. In DNA, the CDR3 is TGTGCCAGCAGCATCCTTAGTGGGGAGGAAGAGACCCAGTACTTC. Full variable domain (rest looked up from reference TRBV7-8 and TRBJ2-5): GAGVSQSPRYKVAKRGQDVALRCDPISGHVSLFWYQQALGQGPEFLTYFQNEAQLDKSGLPSDRFFAERPEGSVSTLKIQRTQQEDSAVYLCASSILSGEEETQYFGPGTRLLVL.